Listed below are T cell receptor beta chains from one sample, sequenced in a study of breast tumors, draining lymph nodes, adjacent tissues. Via MiXCR, TCRdb re-called the multiplex PCR reads, giving one row per CDR3 protein. Among some 25,000 distinct CDR3 sequences listed, around 25% were seen once. The sequencing sample was made of breast tumor tissue. The receptors shown here come from a female donor with breast cancer. Some clones in this sample may be carry-over from other donors' samples. The CDR3 runs from the conserved cysteine through the conserved F or W. D genes are given only for firm matches. Some rows mark clone size as missing; the rest say once, few, many or name a class of expanded clone.

V: TRBV19; J: TRBJ1-2; size: many; D: .; DNA: TGTGCCAGTAGCCGTACGGGTTCTAACTATGGCTACACCTTC; CDR3: CASSRTGSNYGYTF
V: TRBV2; J: TRBJ2-7; size: many; D: .; DNA: TGTGCCAGCAGCTCTGAGGCGGTGGGGTCCCACGAGCAGTACTTC; CDR3: CASSSEAVGSHEQYF
V: TRBV28; J: TRBJ2-7; size: many; D: .; DNA: TGTGCCAGCAGTTTCGAGGATTACGAGCAGTACTTC; CDR3: CASSFEDYEQYF
V: TRBV2; J: TRBJ1-5; size: many; D: .; DNA: TGTGCCAGCAGTGCCGGACGGAAGAATCAGCCCCAGCATTTT; CDR3: CASSAGRKNQPQHF
V: TRBV5-6; J: TRBJ2-1; size: many; D: .; DNA: TGTGCCAGCAGACCGGGACTCCTCAATGAGCAGTTCTTC; CDR3: CASRPGLLNEQFF
V: TRBV25-1; J: TRBJ2-7; size: .; D: .; DNA: TGTGCCAGCAGTGAGGACAAAGCCTACGAGCAGTACTTC; CDR3: CASSEDKAYEQYF
V: TRBV3-1; J: TRBJ1-1; size: .; D: .; DNA: TGTGCCAGCAGCCAAGGATTGACACCGAACACTGAAGCTTTCTTT; CDR3: CASSQGLTPNTEAFF
V: TRBV7-9; J: TRBJ1-4; size: .; D: TRBD1; DNA: TGTGCCAGCAGCCTAGGGGCCCGCAGGGGGAATGAAAAACTGTTTTTT; CDR3: CASSLGARRGNEKLFF
V: TRBV5-1; J: TRBJ2-3; size: many; D: TRBD2; DNA: TGCGCCAGCACCGGGGGACTAGCGGGATCAGATACGCAGTATTTT; CDR3: CASTGGLAGSDTQYF
V: TRBV12-3/TRBV12-4; J: TRBJ2-2; size: many; D: .; DNA: TGTGCCAGCAGTTTTGTAGTTTTTGAGGAGAACACCGGGGAGCTGTTTTTT; CDR3: CASSFVVFEENTGELFF
V: TRBV12-5; J: TRBJ2-6; size: few; D: TRBD1; DNA: TGTGCTAGTGGTTTGGACCATCGACGACAGGGGTACTCTGGGGCCAACGTCCTGACTTTC; CDR3: CASGLDHRRQGYSGANVLTF
V: TRBV6-1; J: TRBJ2-1; size: many; D: .; DNA: TGTGCCAGCAGTGAAGTTGGGGAAACACGGCAGTTCTTC; CDR3: CASSEVGETRQFF
V: TRBV27; J: TRBJ2-1; size: many; D: TRBD2; DNA: TGTGCCAGCAGTCCCCCTAGCGGGAGGGCCCATGAGCAGTTCTTC; CDR3: CASSPPSGRAHEQFF
V: TRBV3-1; J: TRBJ1-2; size: many; D: .; DNA: TGTGCCAGCAGCCAAGGTTCCGGGAGCCGCGTCTACACCTTC; CDR3: CASSQGSGSRVYTF
V: TRBV18; J: TRBJ2-7; size: many; D: .; DNA: TGTGCCAGCTCACCCGACAGTTCCCCCTACGAGCAGTACTTC; CDR3: CASSPDSSPYEQYF
V: TRBV5-6; J: TRBJ2-3; size: many; D: .; DNA: TGTGCCAGCAGCTTTGGCGGAGCTAGCACAGATACGCAGTATTTT; CDR3: CASSFGGASTDTQYF
V: TRBV27; J: TRBJ1-5; size: few; D: TRBD1; DNA: TGTGCCAGCAGTCCCATAGGACAGGGTCGGCAGCCCCAGCATTTT; CDR3: CASSPIGQGRQPQHF
V: TRBV25-1; J: TRBJ2-5; size: many; D: TRBD2; DNA: TGTGCCAGCAGGCTAGCGGGCCAGCCCCAGTACTTC; CDR3: CASRLAGQPQYF
V: TRBV18; J: TRBJ1-2; size: .; D: TRBD1; DNA: TGTGCCAGCTCAGTCTCTGGTAGGGACAGGACTTATGGCTACACCTTC; CDR3: CASSVSGRDRTYGYTF
V: TRBV30; J: TRBJ1-5; size: many; D: .; DNA: TGTGCCTGGAACGAGGGAGTTCAGCCCCAGCATTTT; CDR3: CAWNEGVQPQHF
V: TRBV20-1; J: TRBJ2-3; size: once; D: TRBD2; DNA: TGCAGTGCTGACATACTACTAGCGGGAGGCACAGATACGCAGTATTTT; CDR3: CSADILLAGGTDTQYF
V: TRBV7-3; J: TRBJ2-7; size: many; D: .; DNA: TGTGCCAGCAGCTCAAACCCGGGATCCACAACCCAGTACTTC; CDR3: CASSSNPGSTTQYF
V: TRBV2; J: TRBJ1-2; size: many; D: .; DNA: TGTGCCAGCAGTGAATCAACAGGGCATGGCTACACCTTC; CDR3: CASSESTGHGYTF
V: TRBV4-1; J: TRBJ1-5; size: many; D: .; DNA: TGCGCCAGCAGCCAAGGGACGGCATTTTGGCCCCAGCATTTT; CDR3: CASSQGTAFWPQHF